Sequencing of this TCR beta chain was carried out in a study of blood T cell repertoires in COVID-19. Across the study: COVID-19 samples from acute and convalescent phases originated in the United States, Italy and Spain. From T cells, B-cell-depleted T cells, or PBMCs came the material, which was cDNA or gDNA.

The CDR3 length is 14 residues. Per the original methods: Scientists estimated how many nucleated cells there were by amplifying reference gene primers. Produced via immunoSEQ multiplex PCR; TCRdb's table is partial and in-frame only. V, J and clone size are taken as reported in that table, and D and trimming were inferred from the DNA itself. The table lists 250,000 to 300,000 clones, roughly 90% of them singletons. The TCR was taken from a middle-aged man with acute or convalescent COVID-19. The sequencing sample was made of peripheral blood. This sequence joins TRBV21-1 and TRBJ2-2; TRBD1 reflects the table's D call only, with no check against the DNA. TRBV21-1 has pseudogene status. CDR3 coding DNA: TGTGCCAGCAGCAGAAGACAATACACCGGGGAGCTGTTTTTT. Translated: CASSRRQYTGELFF.